This TCR beta chain derives from a study of Graves' ophthalmopathy and Graves' hyperthyroidism. Findings of the study overall: Blood was where most expanded thyroid clonotypes above 0.001 frequency also turned up.

In this sample, this clonotype turned up a few times. Its antigen is unknown. The CDR3 has 14 residues. Between the trimmed V and J ends, which lost 6 bases and 3 bases, there was a span of 14 bases. Donors with ophthalmopathy: moderate-to-severe activity, CAS ≥3, NOSPECS ≥4, duration under 3 months. It was from roughly 10 ml of fresh peripheral blood that the PBMCs came. Amplified TCR beta CDR3 regions were obtained using RNA transcripts as template. RT-PCR with HTBI primers came first, then second-round multiplex PCR. TCRdb re-called the multiplex PCR reads with MiXCR, one entry per CDR3 protein. The data show 170,000 or so distinct CDR3 sequences, with 30% to 45% seen just once and around 5.8% held by the top ten.

The receptor was isolated from a woman in her 40s with Graves' ophthalmopathy. The rearrangement uses TRBV12-3 or TRBV12-4 and TRBJ1-2; no firm D call. Sample: peripheral blood. In nucleotides, the CDR3 is TGTGCCAGCAGCCCCTGGATCTCAGACTATGGCTACACCTTC. Encoded protein: CASSPWISDYGYTF.